The 12 T cell receptor beta chains reported below all come from one sample, sequenced in a study of blood T cells in healthy people across ages. The authors ran a second PCR of about 6 to 12 cycles using a sample-barcoded 5' primer and a J-beta primer mix. Each CDR3 protein is one row after TCRdb ran MiXCR on the 5' RACE reads. The table records about 1.7 million distinct CDR3 sequences, over 25% of them present only once. The sequenced material came from blood. The receptor source for this set is a woman aged 25 to 45 in good health.

A few counts support this clonotype. The V gene is TRBV6-6, the J gene TRBJ2-1, with 8 positions matching TRBD1. V shed 0 bases, J shed 8 bases, and the junction held 6 bases outside the gene matches. This CDR3 spans 15 amino acids. Germline V lookup: CDR1 MNHNY, CDR2 SVGAGI (reference sequence). The CDR3 protein is CASSYSGQGLYEQFF. The CDR3 DNA is TGTGCCAGCAGTTACTCAGGACAGGGTTTGTATGAGCAGTTCTTC.

The chain combines TRBV5-1 with TRBJ1-4, with unresolved D. The germline V and J ends were trimmed by 3 bases and 8 bases, with 14 bases remaining between them. The germline gives CDR1 SGHRS, CDR2 YFSETQ. The CDR3 runs 14 residues. This CDR3 reads CASSSDVSREKLFF. CDR3 nucleotide sequence: TGCGCCAGCAGCTCTGACGTGAGTCGGGAAAAACTGTTTTTT.

Note on this clonotype: It may be a read error: a sequence one base away is much more abundant. The chain links TRBV25-1 to TRBJ2-7; D possibly corresponds to TRBD1 (6 bases). This CDR3 is built from 13 residues. The V gene's germline CDR1 is MGHDK and CDR2 SYGVNS. DNA of the CDR3: TGTGCCAGCAGTGAATGGGACATTAACGAGCCGTACTTC. Protein product: CASSEWDINEPYF.

This clonotype appeared a few times. CDR3: CSAVNPSGGGDTQYF. As DNA, the CDR3 is TGCAGTGCCGTAAACCCTAGCGGGGGAGGAGATACGCAGTATTTT. The rearrangement joins TRBV20-1 to TRBJ2-3; 10 bases map to TRBD2. V was clipped by 6 bases and J by 5 bases; unmatched bases: 11. The germline V gene has CDR1 DFQATT and CDR2 SNEGSKA (reference sequence). The CDR3 loop spans 15 amino acids.

This chain connects TRBV20-1 to TRBJ1-1; 7 bases align to TRBD1. V lost 2 bases to trimming and J lost 1 base; unmatched junction nucleotides: 4. Germline CDR1 DFQATT, CDR2 SNEGSKA (reference sequence). The CDR3 has 14 residues. The CDR3 coding sequence is TGCAGTGCTAGATCCAGACAGGGGAACACTGAAGCTTTCTTT. This encodes CSARSRQGNTEAFF.

The chain links TRBV20-1 to TRBJ1-1; possibly TRBD1 for D (5 bases). This CDR3 spans 13 amino acids. Trimming stripped 4 bases from V and 1 base from J, with 10 bases between. Germline V gene sequence: CDR1 DFQATT, CDR2 SNEGSKA (reference sequence). CDR3 loop: CSATARANTEAFF. The CDR3 nucleotides are TGCAGTGCTACCGCCAGGGCGAACACTGAAGCTTTCTTT.

J is TRBJ2-7 and V is TRBV5-1, with 10 bases identical to TRBD1. Germline CDR1 and CDR2: SGHRS and YFSETQ. With 6 bases clipped from V and 7 bases from J, the junction kept 13 bases outside the gene matches. The CDR3 spans 15 residues. In nucleotides, the CDR3 is TGCGCCAGCACTGACGACGGGACAGGGGTTCGAGAGCAGTACTTC. Protein sequence: CASTDDGTGVREQYF.

This clonotype was picked up many times. The gene calls are TRBV7-2 and TRBJ2-7; 10 bases line up with TRBD2. Per the germline V gene, CDR1 is SGHTA and CDR2 is FQGNSA. This CDR3 contains 15 residues. V dropped 6 bases and J dropped 2; count of bases not matched to a gene: 7. This CDR3 reads CASSLSGGQTYEQYF. CDR3 DNA: TGTGCCAGCAGTCTTAGCGGGGGGCAAACCTACGAGCAGTACTTC.

This clonotype was detected many times. This chain links TRBV9 with TRBJ2-7, with TRBD2 matching over 9 bases. This CDR3 is built from 14 residues. The germline V gene encodes CDR1 SGDLS and CDR2 YYNGEE. V lost 8 bases to trimming and J lost 3 bases; unmatched junction nucleotides: 9. The CDR3 sequence is CASHLGTSFYEQYF. The CDR3 DNA reads as TGTGCCAGTCACCTGGGGACTAGCTTCTACGAGCAGTACTTC. The full variable domain, with the rest looked up from reference TRBV9 and TRBJ2-7, is DSGVTQTPKHLITATGQRVTLRCSPRSGDLSVYWYQQSLDQGLQFLIQYYNGEERAKGNILERFSAQQFPDLHSELNLSSLELGDSALYFCASHLGTSFYEQYFGPGTRLTVT.

This clonotype has only a few counts. CDR3 bases: TGTGCCAGCAGATCGGACGGATCGGGTAAACCCCTCCACTTT. This sequence encodes CASRSDGSGKPLHF. V gene TRBV6-6 combines with J gene TRBJ1-6; D is unclear. V was cut by 6 bases and J by 12 bases, with 18 bases left in between. CDR1 MNHNY and CDR2 SVGAGI come from the germline V gene (reference sequence). The CDR3 contains 14 residues.

This clonotype was picked up a small number of times. This chain uses TRBV20-1 with TRBJ2-1; the match to TRBD2 covers 8 bases. CDR1 and CDR2 from the germline V gene are DFQATT and SNEGSKA (reference sequence). The J segment lost 6 bases and the V segment lost 4 bases, leaving 11 bases of the junction unmatched. This CDR3 region has 15 residues. The CDR3, as DNA: TGCAGTGCTAATCGCCAGGCGGGGGGCCGCAATGAGCAGTTCTTC. It specifies CSANRQAGGRNEQFF.

The sample holds one count of this clonotype. The V call is TRBV5-1, the J call TRBJ1-5; D is unclear. The CDR3 is 18 residues long. V was clipped by 4 bases and J by 0 bases, with 20 bases between them. The V gene's germline CDR1 is SGHRS and CDR2 YFSETQ. The DNA for the CDR3 is TGCGCCAGCAGCCTCCGACCGAAAACAGAAAATAGCAATCAGCCCCAGCATTTT. It codes for CASSLRPKTENSNQPQHF.